In this sample, the clone carrying this TCR beta chain turned up many times. TCR beta CDR3 region amplification was performed from RNA transcripts. TCR CDR3 underwent first-round RT-PCR with the HTBI primer set. TCRdb re-called the multiplex PCR reads through MiXCR, storing one row per CDR3 protein. The data show 200,000 or so distinct CDR3 sequences, 17% seen once. The V gene end was trimmed by 6 bases and the J gene end by 1 base; junction bases not matched to a gene: 10. Germline loops: CDR1 MDHEN, CDR2 SYDVKM. The CDR3 length is 17 residues. When ophthalmopathy did not progress within 18 months, Graves' hyperthyroidism was considered stable. Each 10 ml fresh peripheral blood draw supplied the PBMCs. This sample is drawn from a study of T cells in Graves' hyperthyroidism and ophthalmopathy.

The chain has TRBV28 and TRBJ2-1, with TRBD2 identical over 9 bases. The sequencing input was blood. The receptor's source is a woman aged 45-59 years with Graves' hyperthyroidism. CDR3 DNA: TGTGCCAGCAGGTTCTCTAGCGGGGAACCATCCTACAATGAGCAGTTCTTC. Residues: CASRFSSGEPSYNEQFF.